This TCR beta chain was profiled in a study of human T cells and chemical hapten exposure. The V gene's germline CDR1 is LGHNA and CDR2 YNFKEQ. This CDR3 comprises 18 residues. The J segment lost 2 bases and the V segment lost 4 bases, leaving 10 bases of the junction unmatched. Under the authors' procedure: TCRs per sample had a median of approximately 88,000 and ranged from about 23,224 to 750,000. Each CDR3 protein is one row after TCRdb ran MiXCR on the RACE reads. It is TCRdb's table, rather than the study itself, that gives the V and J calls and clone size. The data hold a few hundred thousand distinct CDR3 sequences, with roughly 6% observed a single time. The time point is: patch test 2, 6 weeks after DPC sensitization. Treatment specified: therapeutic diphenylcyclopropenone sensitization with weekly scalp DPC. This clonotype was detected a few times.

This chain connects TRBV4-2 to TRBJ2-3, with 12 bases fitting TRBD2. This receptor was obtained from a woman aged 18-29 years with alopecia areata. Some clones in this sample may be carry-over from other donors' samples. Sequences were derived from whole blood, sampled in connection with sensitization to the hapten diphenylcyclopropenone (DPC). CDR3 DNA: TGTGCCAGCAGCCCCGGGCTAGCGGGGGGGCCCGCCACAGATACGCAGTATTTT. Translated: CASSPGLAGGPATDTQYF.